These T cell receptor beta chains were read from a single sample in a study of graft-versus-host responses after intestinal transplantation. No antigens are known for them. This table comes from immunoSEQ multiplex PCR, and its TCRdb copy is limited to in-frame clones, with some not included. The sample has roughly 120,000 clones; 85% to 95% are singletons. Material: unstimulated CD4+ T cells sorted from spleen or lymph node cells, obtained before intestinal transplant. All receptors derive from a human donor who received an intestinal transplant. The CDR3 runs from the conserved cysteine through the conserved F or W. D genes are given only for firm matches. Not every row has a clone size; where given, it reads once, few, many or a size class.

TGTGCCAGCAGCCCTAACCGAGACAGGGGGCACAATGAGCAGTTCTTC	CASSPNRDRGHNEQFF	once	TRBD1	TRBV7-9	TRBJ2-1
TGTGCCAGCAGCCCCTGGGACAGGGGACTAGCGGTATCCTACAATGAGCAGTTCTTC	CASSPWDRGLAVSYNEQFF	.	.	TRBV7-3	TRBJ2-1
TGTGCCAGCTCACTAATCCGGGACAGGCTTTACGAGCAGTACTTC	CASSLIRDRLYEQYF	.	TRBD1	TRBV18	TRBJ2-7
TGTGCCAGCAGCCAAAGGGATCATGGAGCTAGCAATCAGCCCCAGCATTTT	CASSQRDHGASNQPQHF	.	.	TRBV4-2	TRBJ1-5
TGTGCCAGCAGCCCCTCAGTTGGCTACACCTTC	CASSPSVGYTF	once	.	TRBV6-6	TRBJ1-2
TGTGCCAGCAGCCCTGCCGGGGAGATTAGCACAGATACGCAGTATTTT	CASSPAGEISTDTQYF	.	.	TRBV2	TRBJ2-3
TGTGCCAGCAGTGAAGTAGGGACAGGGAACGAAAAACTGTTTTTT	CASSEVGTGNEKLFF	.	TRBD1	TRBV6-1	TRBJ1-4
TGTGCCAGCAGTTTGTTAGGGGGGACGCAGTATTTT	CASSLLGGTQYF	.	.	TRBV27	TRBJ2-3
TGTGCCTGGAGTTCGGGACGTCAGGGGCCCCAGCATTTT	CAWSSGRQGPQHF	.	.	TRBV30	TRBJ1-5
TGTGCCAGCTCACCACCGGATAAACAGGGTTTGATCGAGCAGTACTTC	CASSPPDKQGLIEQYF	once	.	TRBV18	TRBJ2-7
TGTGCCAGCAGCCCCCGGACAGGGGTAAACACCGGGGAGCTGTTTTTT	CASSPRTGVNTGELFF	.	TRBD1	TRBV7-8	TRBJ2-2
TGTGCCATCAGTGAGCCTCAAACGGGGGATCGGTACGAGCAGTACTTC	CAISEPQTGDRYEQYF	.	.	TRBV10-3	TRBJ2-7
TGTGCCAGCAGCTTAGGGGGACAGGGGAGCACAGATACGCAGTATTTT	CASSLGGQGSTDTQYF	.	TRBD1	TRBV11-3	TRBJ2-3
TGTGCCAGTAGTACACTCTTGACAGAAGGGAAACAGCCCCAGCATTTT	CASSTLLTEGKQPQHF	.	.	TRBV19	TRBJ1-5
TGTGCCAGTAGCCGGAGACAGGGGGCTTACAATGAGCAGTTCTTC	CASSRRQGAYNEQFF	.	TRBD1	TRBV19	TRBJ2-1
TGTGCCAGCAGCTTGGACAGGGCTTATGGCTACACCTTC	CASSLDRAYGYTF	few	.	TRBV5-6	TRBJ1-2
TGTGCCAGCAGTTATCCTCTTCTCGGACGAGAGACCCAGTACTTC	CASSYPLLGRETQYF	.	.	TRBV6-6	TRBJ2-5
TGTGCCAGCAGCTCGGGGACGGTGGATGGGACCCAGTACTTC	CASSSGTVDGTQYF	.	.	TRBV28	TRBJ2-5
TGCAGCGTTTCAAGACTAGCGGGAGGGCTCGGTGAGCAGTTCTTC	CSVSRLAGGLGEQFF	.	TRBD2	TRBV29-1	TRBJ2-1
TGCGCCAGCAGCCTCCCCACTAGCATAGAGACCCAGTACTTC	CASSLPTSIETQYF	.	.	TRBV5-1	TRBJ2-5
TGCGCCAGCAGGGGACTAGCGGGGACCAGCACAGATACGCAGTATTTT	CASRGLAGTSTDTQYF	.	TRBD2	TRBV5-1	TRBJ2-3
TGTGCCAGCAGCTTATCGGGGGTACTAGATACGCAGTATTTT	CASSLSGVLDTQYF	.	.	TRBV7-9	TRBJ2-3
TGTGCCAGCAGAGGGGCTTCTCCCGGAGAAAAACTGTTTTTT	CASRGASPGEKLFF	.	.	TRBV27	TRBJ1-4
TGCAGCGTTATCTACATGCGGGGGGTTAACACTGAAGCTTTCTTT	CSVIYMRGVNTEAFF	.	.	TRBV29-1	TRBJ1-1
TGCAACTCACATAGCAATCAGCCCCAGCATTTT	CNSHSNQPQHF	.	.	TRBV20-1	TRBJ1-5
TGTGCCAGCAGCCCTCGGGACAGCTACGAGCAGTACTTC	CASSPRDSYEQYF	.	TRBD1	TRBV9	TRBJ2-7
TGCGCCAGCAGCTTGGGCGGACTAGCGGAGGGATACGAGCAGTACTTC	CASSLGGLAEGYEQYF	.	TRBD2	TRBV5-1	TRBJ2-7
TGTGCCAGCAGCTCCCCTCAGACAGGGAAATTGGTGAACACTGAAGCTTTCTTT	CASSSPQTGKLVNTEAFF	few	TRBD1	TRBV7-8	TRBJ1-1
TGTGCCAGCAGCTTGCTGACAGGGGGCCTCTATGGCTACACCTTC	CASSLLTGGLYGYTF	.	TRBD1	TRBV5-6	TRBJ1-2
TGTGCCAGCGGCTTAATTCAAGAGACCCAGTACTTC	CASGLIQETQYF	once	.	TRBV27	TRBJ2-5
TGTGCCTCAATGACAGGACCTCTCTCCTACGAGCAGTACTTC	CASMTGPLSYEQYF	.	.	TRBV30	TRBJ2-7
TGTGCCAGCAGCCCCGGACAGAAAGCCTACGAGCAGTACTTC	CASSPGQKAYEQYF	.	.	TRBV6-1	TRBJ2-7
TGTGCCAGCAGCTTATCCAACGCAGGATACTTTTCTGGAAACACCATATATTTT	CASSLSNAGYFSGNTIYF	.	.	TRBV11-2	TRBJ1-3
TGTGCCAGCAGCTTCCGAGGGCACGAGCAGTACTTC	CASSFRGHEQYF	few	.	TRBV7-2	TRBJ2-7
TGTGCCAGCAGCCCAGGGACAGGGATTATATTCTATGGCTACACCTTC	CASSPGTGIIFYGYTF	.	TRBD1	TRBV6-6	TRBJ1-2
TGTGCCAGCAGTTCGAGGGATCAGCCCCAGCATTTT	CASSSRDQPQHF	.	.	TRBV27	TRBJ1-5
TGCGCCAGCAGCTTGGGGGGCGGGGGCACTGAAGCTTTCTTT	CASSLGGGGTEAFF	.	.	TRBV5-1	TRBJ1-1
TGTGCCAGCAGCTCCGTTCTAGGGATTGGGGCCAAAAACATTCAGTACTTC	CASSSVLGIGAKNIQYF	.	.	TRBV5-8	TRBJ2-4
TGTGCCAGTAGCCCCTGGACAGGGCTGTATGAAAAACTGTTTTTT	CASSPWTGLYEKLFF	.	TRBD1	TRBV19	TRBJ1-4
TGCGCCAGCCCCTTAGGACTAGCGGTGGGGCAGTTCTTC	CASPLGLAVGQFF	.	TRBD2	TRBV10-1	TRBJ2-1
TGTGCCAGTAGTATAGGGCCCCGTTTCCTAGCGGGCGTCTACAATGAGCAGTTCTTC	CASSIGPRFLAGVYNEQFF	.	TRBD2	TRBV19	TRBJ2-1
TGTGCCAGCAGCCGACGCCGGGACAGGGGTAGGCACGAGCAGTACTTC	CASSRRRDRGRHEQYF	.	TRBD1	TRBV7-9	TRBJ2-7
TGTGCCAGCAGCTTAGGGGGATCCCCCGGCGAGCAGTACTTC	CASSLGGSPGEQYF	.	.	TRBV7-6	TRBJ2-7
TGCAGCGTTGGTCGGAGGCTAATAGAGACCCAGTACTTC	CSVGRRLIETQYF	.	.	TRBV29-1	TRBJ2-5
TGTGCCAGCAGTTTAGTAGGAAACAATGAGCAGTTCTTC	CASSLVGNNEQFF	.	.	TRBV28	TRBJ2-1
TGTGCCAGCAGCCAAGATTTCGGGAGGGCCCTCTACGAGCAGTACTTC	CASSQDFGRALYEQYF	.	TRBD2	TRBV4-2	TRBJ2-7
TGTGCCAGCAGCGCCAGAGGGACAGCTAATCAGCCCCAGCATTTT	CASSARGTANQPQHF	.	TRBD1	TRBV9	TRBJ1-5
TGCGCCAGCAGCTCGCCGGACAGGGGGCGGAGGAATACTGAAGCTTTCTTT	CASSSPDRGRRNTEAFF	.	TRBD1	TRBV5-1	TRBJ1-1
TGCGCCAGCAGCCAAGCAACGGGGCGGGAGAGGGGGAATGAGCAGTTCTTC	CASSQATGRERGNEQFF	.	.	TRBV4-1	TRBJ2-1
TGTGCCAGCAGCGTAGGTGTCGTGGGGCCGGAGACCCAGTACTTC	CASSVGVVGPETQYF	.	.	TRBV9	TRBJ2-5